The rows below give T cell receptor beta chains drawn from one sample of a study of shared clonotypes between healthy human individuals. Produced via immunoSEQ multiplex PCR; TCRdb's table is partial and in-frame only. The sample yields over a million clones, around 76% seen once. The specimen sequenced was memory CD4+ T cells sorted from blood. The receptors come from a man aged 18 to 29 in good health. CDR3s include the opening cysteine and the closing phenylalanine or tryptophan. Each record gives: CDR3 protein, V gene, J gene.

CDR3 protein: CASSSLGRSYTDTQYF
V gene: TRBV27
J gene: TRBJ2-3

CDR3 protein: CASSLLGAENTEAFF
V gene: TRBV5-1
J gene: TRBJ1-1

CDR3 protein: CASSLGGPNYGYTF
V gene: TRBV5-1
J gene: TRBJ1-2

CDR3 protein: CASSLQGAGTEQYF
V gene: TRBV11-2
J gene: TRBJ2-7

CDR3 protein: CSVGWGVGETQYF
V gene: TRBV29-1
J gene: TRBJ2-5

CDR3 protein: CASGLVRGRVSEQYF
V gene: TRBV12-5
J gene: TRBJ2-7

CDR3 protein: CASSLGHANYGYTF
V gene: TRBV5-1
J gene: TRBJ1-2

CDR3 protein: CASSSTSGTPRIIQFF
V gene: TRBV6-5
J gene: TRBJ2-1

CDR3 protein: CASSFEPTGSYEQYF
V gene: TRBV6-5
J gene: TRBJ2-7

CDR3 protein: CASSRASGNNEQFF
V gene: TRBV5-5
J gene: TRBJ2-1